This is a list of T cell receptor beta chains from one sample in a study of a mutant IDH1 vaccine in newly diagnosed glioma. Profiling relied on immunoSEQ multiplex PCR, and the TCRdb table lists in-frame clones only, not all of them. Seen here are tens of thousands of clones, 81% observed once, and the top ten hold around 5%. These receptors have no identified antigens. The sequenced sample was PBMCs, obtained from a glioma patient whose treatment included an IDH1 peptide vaccine. The receptors shown here come from a woman between 35 and 50 years old with glioma. Some clones in this sample may be carry-over from other donors' samples. CDR3s include the opening cysteine and the closing phenylalanine or tryptophan. D genes are given only for firm matches. Size is stated for part of the rows, as once, few or many counts, or as a class when the clone is expanded.

TRBJ2-5,.,.,TRBV7-9,15,TGTGCCAGCAGCTTAGTGGGCTCGTACCAAGAGACCCAGTACTTC,CASSLVGSYQETQYF
TRBJ1-5,.,once,TRBV4-3,13,TGCGCCAGCAGCCAATCACAGAATCAGCCCCAGCATTTT,CASSQSQNQPQHF
TRBJ1-2,.,.,TRBV5-1,15,TGCGCCAGCAGCCCTTCAGGGGTCGGGTCCTATGGCTACACCTTC,CASSPSGVGSYGYTF
TRBJ1-2,.,.,TRBV29-1,12,TGCAGCGGAGACGTGGGGGGCGATGGCTACACCTTC,CSGDVGGDGYTF
TRBJ2-7,.,.,TRBV7-2,14,TGTGCCAGCAGCGTAGCGGATAGCTCCTACGAGCAGTACTTC,CASSVADSSYEQYF
TRBJ2-5,.,.,TRBV6-1,11,TGTGCCAGCAGTGAACGGGACGGCTCCTACTTC,CASSERDGSYF
TRBJ2-1,TRBD1,.,TRBV5-3,14,TGTGCCAGAAGCTTGAGGACAGGAGAAAATGAGCAGTTCTTC,CARSLRTGENEQFF
TRBJ1-6,.,once,TRBV7-2,15,TGTGCCAGCAGCCCGACCGGCGATTATAATTCACCCCTCCACTTT,CASSPTGDYNSPLHF
TRBJ1-4,TRBD1,.,TRBV7-2,14,TGTGCCAGCAGCTTCCACAGGGGAGGAGAAAAACTGTTTTTT,CASSFHRGGEKLFF
TRBJ1-1,TRBD1,.,TRBV4-2,14,TGTGCCAGCAGCCACCCGACAGGGGACACTGAAGCTTTCTTT,CASSHPTGDTEAFF
TRBJ2-7,TRBD2,.,TRBV5-4,17,TGTGCCAGCAGCCCAGGAGGGACTAGCGGGAGGCTCTACGAGCAGTACTTC,CASSPGGTSGRLYEQYF
TRBJ1-1,.,.,TRBV7-9,14,TGTGCCAGCAGCTTAAGCGGGGGGGACACTGAAGCTTTCTTT,CASSLSGGDTEAFF
TRBJ2-7,.,.,TRBV11-1,15,TGTGCCAGCACCCTCGAGGTCCGACTTTCCTACGAGCAGTACTTC,CASTLEVRLSYEQYF
TRBJ2-7,TRBD2,.,TRBV9,16,TGTGCCAGCAGCCCCCACCCTCAGCGGGACTCCTACGAGCAGTACTTC,CASSPHPQRDSYEQYF
TRBJ1-2,TRBD1,.,TRBV10-3,15,TGTGCCATCAGTGAGGGGACAGGGGTGCTGAGTGGCTACACCTTC,CAISEGTGVLSGYTF
TRBJ1-5,.,.,TRBV6-5,15,TGTGCCAGCAGGAGCAGGGCCTATAGCAATCAGCCCCAGCATTTT,CASRSRAYSNQPQHF